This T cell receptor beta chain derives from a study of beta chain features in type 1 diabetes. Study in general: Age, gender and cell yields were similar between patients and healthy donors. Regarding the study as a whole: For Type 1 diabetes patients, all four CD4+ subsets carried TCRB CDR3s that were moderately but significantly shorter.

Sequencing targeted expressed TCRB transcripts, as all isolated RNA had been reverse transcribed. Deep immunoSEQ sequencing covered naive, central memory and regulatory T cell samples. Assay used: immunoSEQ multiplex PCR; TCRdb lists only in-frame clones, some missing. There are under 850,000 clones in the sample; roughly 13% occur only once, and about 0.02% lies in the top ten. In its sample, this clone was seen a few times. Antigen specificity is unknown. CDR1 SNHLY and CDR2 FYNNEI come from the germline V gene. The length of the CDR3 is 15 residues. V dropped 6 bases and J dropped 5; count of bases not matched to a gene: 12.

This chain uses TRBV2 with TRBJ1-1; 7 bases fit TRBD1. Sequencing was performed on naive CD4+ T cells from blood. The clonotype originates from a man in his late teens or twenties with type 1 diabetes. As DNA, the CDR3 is TGTGCCAGCAGATACGGACAGGACAGTAGGACTGAAGCTTTCTTT. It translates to CASRYGQDSRTEAFF. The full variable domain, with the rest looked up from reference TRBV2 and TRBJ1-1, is EPEVTQTPSHQVTQMGQEVILRCVPISNHLYFYWYRQILGQKVEFLVSFYNNEISEKSEIFDDQFSVERPDGSNFTLKIRSTKLEDSAMYFCASRYGQDSRTEAFFGQGTRLTVV.